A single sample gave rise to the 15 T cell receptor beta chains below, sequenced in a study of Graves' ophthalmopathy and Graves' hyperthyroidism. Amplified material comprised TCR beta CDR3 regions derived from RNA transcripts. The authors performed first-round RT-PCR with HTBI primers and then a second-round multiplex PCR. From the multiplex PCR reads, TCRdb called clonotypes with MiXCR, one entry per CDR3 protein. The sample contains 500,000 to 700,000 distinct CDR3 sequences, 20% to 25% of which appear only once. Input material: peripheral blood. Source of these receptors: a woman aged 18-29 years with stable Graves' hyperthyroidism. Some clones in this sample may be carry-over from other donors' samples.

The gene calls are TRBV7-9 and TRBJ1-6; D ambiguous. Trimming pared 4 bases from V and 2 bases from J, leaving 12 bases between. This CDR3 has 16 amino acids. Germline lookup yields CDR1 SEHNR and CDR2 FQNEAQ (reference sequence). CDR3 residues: CASSSTGPTYNSPLHF. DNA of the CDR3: TGTGCCAGCAGCTCGACCGGCCCGACCTATAATTCACCCCTCCACTTT.

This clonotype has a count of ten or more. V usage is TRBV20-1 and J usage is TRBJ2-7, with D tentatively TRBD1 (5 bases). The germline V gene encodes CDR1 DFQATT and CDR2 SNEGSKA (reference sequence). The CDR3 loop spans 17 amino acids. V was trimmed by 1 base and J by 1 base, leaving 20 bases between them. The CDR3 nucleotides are TGCAGTGCTAGAGCCCCTCAAATGAGGCAGGGATCCTACGAGCAGTACTTC. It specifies CSARAPQMRQGSYEQYF.

The CDR3 DNA reads TGTGCCAGCTCACCGGTAGCGGGGGGACTTTCTACGAGGCAGTACTTC. It codes for CASSPVAGGLSTRQYF. The chain employs TRBV18 and TRBJ2-7, with 10 bases identical to TRBD2. The CDR3 sequence is 16 residues long. Germline V gives CDR1 KGHSH, CDR2 LQKENI. Germline trimming cut 3 bases from V and 9 bases from J; bases unmatched to any gene: 14.

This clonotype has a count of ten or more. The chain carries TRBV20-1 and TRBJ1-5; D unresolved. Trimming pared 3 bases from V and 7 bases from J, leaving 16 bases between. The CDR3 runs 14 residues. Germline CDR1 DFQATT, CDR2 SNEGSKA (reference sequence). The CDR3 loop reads CSASEGSSRQPQHF. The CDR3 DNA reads TGCAGTGCTAGTGAGGGCAGTTCAAGGCAGCCCCAGCATTTT.

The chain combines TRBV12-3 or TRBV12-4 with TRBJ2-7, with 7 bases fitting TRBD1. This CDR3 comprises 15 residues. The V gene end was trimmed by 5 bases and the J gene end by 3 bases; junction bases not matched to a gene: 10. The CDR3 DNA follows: TGTGCCAGCAGTGCCCCGGGACAGAGCATCTACGAGCAGTACTTC. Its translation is CASSAPGQSIYEQYF.

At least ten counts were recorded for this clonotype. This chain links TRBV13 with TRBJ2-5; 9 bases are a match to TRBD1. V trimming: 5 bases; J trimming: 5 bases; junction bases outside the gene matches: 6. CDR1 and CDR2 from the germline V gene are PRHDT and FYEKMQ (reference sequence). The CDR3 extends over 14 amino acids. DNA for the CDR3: TGTGCCAGCAGCCGGGGACAGGGATATGAGACCCAGTACTTC. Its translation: CASSRGQGYETQYF. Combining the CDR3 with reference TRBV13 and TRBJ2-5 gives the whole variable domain AAGVIQSPRHLIKEKRETATLKCYPIPRHDTVYWYQQGPGQDPQFLISFYEKMQSDKGSIPDRFSAQQFSDYHSELNMSSLELGDSALYFCASSRGQGYETQYFGPGTRLLVL.

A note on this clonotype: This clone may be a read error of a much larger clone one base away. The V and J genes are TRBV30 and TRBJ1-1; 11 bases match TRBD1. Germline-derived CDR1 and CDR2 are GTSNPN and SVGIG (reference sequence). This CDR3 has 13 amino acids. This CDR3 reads CAWSGTGGVETFF. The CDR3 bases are TGTGCCTGGTCCGGGACAGGGGGGGTTGAAACTTTCTTT.

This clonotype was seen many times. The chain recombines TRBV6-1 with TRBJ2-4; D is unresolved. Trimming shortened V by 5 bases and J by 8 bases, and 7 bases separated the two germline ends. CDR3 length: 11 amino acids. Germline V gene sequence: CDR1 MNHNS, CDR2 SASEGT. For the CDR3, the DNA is TGTGCCAGCAGTCAAAGGGACATTCAGTACTTC. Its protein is CASSQRDIQYF.

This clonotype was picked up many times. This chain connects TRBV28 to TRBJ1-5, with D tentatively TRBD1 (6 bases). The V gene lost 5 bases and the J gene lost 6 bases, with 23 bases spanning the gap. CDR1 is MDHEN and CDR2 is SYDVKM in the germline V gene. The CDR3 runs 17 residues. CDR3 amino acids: CASSPPGHLAGGQPQHF. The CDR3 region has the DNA TGTGCCAGCAGTCCCCCGGGACACCTCGCCGGCGGTCAGCCCCAGCATTTT.

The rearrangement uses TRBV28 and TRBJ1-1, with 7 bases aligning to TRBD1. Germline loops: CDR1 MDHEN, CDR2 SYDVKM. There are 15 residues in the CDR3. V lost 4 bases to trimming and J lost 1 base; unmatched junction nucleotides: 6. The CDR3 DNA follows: TGTGCCAGCAGTTGGGGAGGGACAGCGAACACTGAAGCTTTCTTT. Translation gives CASSWGGTANTEAFF.

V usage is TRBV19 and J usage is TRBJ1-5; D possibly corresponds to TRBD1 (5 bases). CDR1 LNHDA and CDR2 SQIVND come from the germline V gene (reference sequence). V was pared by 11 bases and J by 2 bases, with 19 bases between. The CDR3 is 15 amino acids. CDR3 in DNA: TGTGCCGCCCGAGGAGGGGAGGCGGGCAATCAGCCCCAGCATTTT. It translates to CAARGGEAGNQPQHF.

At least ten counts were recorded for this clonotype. Here the CDR3 DNA reads TGTGCCAGCTCCCTGTTGGTGGCAGACGAGCAGTACTTC. As protein: CASSLLVADEQYF. The V gene is TRBV18, the J gene TRBJ2-7; D call uncertain. V was clipped by 6 bases and J by 5 bases, with 14 bases between them. From germline, CDR1 is KGHSH and CDR2 LQKENI. The CDR3 has 13 amino acids.

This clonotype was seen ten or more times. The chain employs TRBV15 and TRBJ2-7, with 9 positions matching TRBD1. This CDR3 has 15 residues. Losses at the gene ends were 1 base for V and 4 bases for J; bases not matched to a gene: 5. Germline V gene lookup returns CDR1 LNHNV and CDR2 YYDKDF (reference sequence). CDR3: CATSRGGTGPYEQYF. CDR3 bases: TGTGCCACCAGCAGAGGTGGGACAGGGCCATACGAGCAGTACTTC.

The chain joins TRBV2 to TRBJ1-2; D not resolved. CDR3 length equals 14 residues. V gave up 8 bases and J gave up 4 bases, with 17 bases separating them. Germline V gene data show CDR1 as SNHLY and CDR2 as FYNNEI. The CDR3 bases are TGTGCCAGCTGGGCGGGAATCCCCTCCTATGGCTACACCTTC. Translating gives CASWAGIPSYGYTF.

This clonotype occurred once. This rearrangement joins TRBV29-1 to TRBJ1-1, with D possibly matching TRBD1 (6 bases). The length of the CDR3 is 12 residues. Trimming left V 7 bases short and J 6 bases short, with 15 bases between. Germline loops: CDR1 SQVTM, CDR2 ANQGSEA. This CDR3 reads CSAAQGAAEAFF. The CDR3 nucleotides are TGCAGCGCCGCACAGGGTGCCGCTGAAGCTTTCTTT. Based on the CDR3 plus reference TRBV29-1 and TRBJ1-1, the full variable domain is SAVISQKPSRDICQRGTSLTIQCQVDSQVTMMFWYRQQPGQSLTLIATANQGSEATYESGFVIDKFPISRPNLTFSTLTVSNMSPEDSSIYLCSAAQGAAEAFFGQGTRLTVV.